Presented here are 14 T cell receptor beta chains from one specimen sequenced in a study of monozygotic twins with inflammatory bowel disease. TCRdb processed the 5' RACE reads again and assigns one entry to each CDR3 protein, with no DNA. Listed are approximately 400,000 distinct CDR3 sequences; approximately 2.3% falls within the top ten. Material for sequencing was blood. The origin of the receptors is a human donor with ulcerative colitis or Crohn's disease, or a healthy co-twin of an affected twin (not recorded which).

The chain has TRBV6-2 or TRBV6-3 and TRBJ1-2; TCRdb reports TRBD1, a call that lacks DNA to check it against. The CDR3 contains 14 residues. The V gene's germline CDR1 is MNHEY and CDR2 SVGEGT. CDR3 residues: CASSSSRDIHGYTF.

CDR3 amino acids: CASSQVKNTEAFF. The chain joins TRBV3-1 to TRBJ1-1. The CDR3 is 13 amino acids. Germline V lookup: CDR1 LGHDT, CDR2 YNNKEL (reference sequence).

The chain carries TRBV20-1 and TRBJ2-1; the D call from TCRdb, TRBD2, cannot be confirmed without DNA. The length of the CDR3 is 15 residues. The V gene's germline CDR1 is DFQATT and CDR2 SNEGSKA (reference sequence). CDR3 in amino acids: CSARDRGSITGEQFF.

This chain links TRBV20-1 with TRBJ2-5. The CDR3 covers 13 residues. Germline V gene data show CDR1 as DFQATT and CDR2 as SNEGSKA (reference sequence). CDR3 in amino acids: CSAVLYLGETQYF.

The genes are TRBV20-1 and TRBJ1-1; the TCRdb D gene call, TRBD1, has no DNA to confirm it. The CDR3 length is 14 residues. In germline, CDR1 is DFQATT, CDR2 SNEGSKA (reference sequence). CDR3 loop: CSASRGPGMTEAFF.

The gene calls are TRBV29-1 and TRBJ1-2. The CDR3 runs 12 residues. The germline V gene has CDR1 SQVTM and CDR2 ANQGSEA. The chain's CDR3 is CSCRLSNYGYTF.

V usage is TRBV18 and J usage is TRBJ2-5. Germline CDR1 and CDR2: KGHSH and LQKENI. This CDR3 is built from 14 residues. CDR3 residues: CASSPQAATGTQYF.

The J gene is TRBJ2-7, the V gene TRBV27; TCRdb designates TRBD1, a call that cannot be tested without DNA. The CDR3 totals 15 residues. Germline-derived CDR1 and CDR2 are MNHEY and SMNVEV (reference sequence). The CDR3 sequence: CASSPQTGAYPEQYF.

The chain employs TRBV12-3 or TRBV12-4 and TRBJ2-7. The CDR3 runs to 12 residues. CDR3: CASSLGPYGQYF.

The chain combines TRBV20-1 with TRBJ2-7; the TCRdb D gene call, TRBD1, has no DNA to confirm it. This CDR3 comprises 12 residues. CDR1 is DFQATT and CDR2 is SNEGSKA in the germline V gene (reference sequence). CDR3 protein: CSASSGAYEQYF.

J is TRBJ1-3 and V is TRBV20-1. This CDR3 is 14 amino acids long. The germline gives CDR1 DFQATT, CDR2 SNEGSKA (reference sequence). CDR3 region: CSAREKRVENTIYF.

The chain couples TRBV21-1 to TRBJ2-7; TCRdb lists TRBD1, though no DNA is available to test this call. TRBV21-1 is labeled a pseudogene. CDR3 length: 14 residues. This chain's CDR3 is CASSKVRVPYEQYF.

V is TRBV19 and J is TRBJ2-1; the TCRdb D gene call, TRBD2, has no DNA to confirm it. Per the germline V gene, CDR1 is LNHDA and CDR2 is SQIVND (reference sequence). This CDR3 comprises 14 residues. This CDR3 is CASRRRELGNEQFF. Filled out from reference TRBV19 and TRBJ2-1, the complete variable domain reads DGGITQSPKYLFRKEGQNVTLSCEQNLNHDAMYWYRQDPGQGLRLIYYSQIVNDFQKGDIAEGYSVSREKKESFPLTVTSAQKNPTAFYLCASRRRELGNEQFFGPGTRLTVL.

This chain joins TRBV3-1 and TRBJ2-1. The CDR3 runs to 15 residues. Germline assignment: CDR1 LGHDT and CDR2 YNNKEL (reference sequence). The CDR3 sequence is CASSQVGSSYNEQFF.